A single sample gave rise to the 27 T cell receptor beta chains below, sequenced in a study of T cell responses to AZD1222 COVID-19 vaccine. Here immunoSEQ multiplex PCR was the method, and the copy in TCRdb shows in-frame clones only, minus some. The sample includes around 150,000 clones, around 90% of them seen just once. The sequences come from peripheral blood, collected 28 days after the second AZD1222 dose. The receptors stem from an adult who received the AZD1222 COVID-19 vaccine.

The rearrangement uses TRBV18 and TRBJ1-1; perhaps TRBD1 as D (6 bases). The CDR3 contains 13 residues. V lost 2 bases, J lost 7 bases, and 11 bases lay in between. Germline assignment: CDR1 KGHSH and CDR2 LQKENI. In DNA, the CDR3 is TGTGCCAGCTCACCATCGGACAGCCGTGAAGCTTTCTTT. This gives the protein CASSPSDSREAFF.

V gene TRBV14 combines with J gene TRBJ1-1; D is possibly TRBD1 (5 bases). V lost 4 bases to trimming and J lost 9 bases, with 15 bases between them. The CDR3 runs 13 residues. The germline CDR1 and CDR2 sequences are SGHDN and FVKESK. The CDR3 loop reads CASSLLGGSKAFF. The DNA of the CDR3 is TGTGCCAGCAGCCTGTTGGGGGGTTCGAAAGCTTTCTTT.

The chain couples TRBV18 to TRBJ2-7; D unresolved. In germline, CDR1 is KGHSH, CDR2 LQKENI. V lost 1 base, J lost 0 bases, and 10 bases lay in between. The CDR3 is 15 residues long. The CDR3 is CASSPRQAVSYEQYF. Written as DNA, the CDR3 is TGTGCCAGCTCACCACGGCAAGCCGTCTCCTACGAGCAGTACTTC.

V and J are TRBV10-3 and TRBJ1-1; D is ambiguous. The CDR3 extends over 9 amino acids. CDR1 and CDR2 (germline): ENHRY, SYGVKD. The ends were cut back, 7 bases at V and 8 bases at J, with 5 bases in the middle. Here the CDR3 DNA reads TGTGCCATCACAAAGGAAGCTTTCTTT. It codes for CAITKEAFF.

This clone appeared once. The chain recombines TRBV9 with TRBJ2-5; 7 bases map to TRBD2. From germline, CDR1 is SGDLS and CDR2 YYNGEE. Trimming at V came to 0 bases and at J to 3 bases, leaving 5 bases not matched to a gene. The CDR3 runs to 15 residues. DNA of the CDR3: TGTGCCAGCAGCGTAGGTTCGACTAGCAAAGAGACCCAGTACTTC. It translates to CASSVGSTSKETQYF. Supplemented by reference TRBV9 and TRBJ2-5, the full variable domain reads DSGVTQTPKHLITATGQRVTLRCSPRSGDLSVYWYQQSLDQGLQFLIQYYNGEERAKGNILERFSAQQFPDLHSELNLSSLELGDSALYFCASSVGSTSKETQYFGPGTRLLVL.

This chain joins TRBV24-1 and TRBJ1-2; 11 bases agree with TRBD1. Trimming at V came to 4 bases and at J to 3 bases, leaving 3 bases not matched to a gene. CDR3 size: 15 residues. Per the germline V gene, CDR1 is KGHDR and CDR2 is SFDVKD. In DNA form, the CDR3 reads TGTGCCACCAGTGACCCGGGACAGGGGGACTATGGCTACACCTTC. Residues: CATSDPGQGDYGYTF.

The chain employs TRBV15 and TRBJ2-2, with D tentatively TRBD2 (6 bases). The CDR3 sequence is 16 residues long. Germline-derived CDR1 and CDR2 are LNHNV and YYDKDF (reference sequence). The ends were cut back, 1 base at V and 3 bases at J, with 12 bases in the middle. CDR3: CATSRGYGSDTGELFF. CDR3 sequence (DNA): TGTGCCACCAGCAGAGGGTACGGGAGCGACACCGGGGAGCTGTTTTTT.

The chain employs TRBV5-6 and TRBJ2-5; a weak D match, TRBD2 (5 bases). CDR1 is SGHDT, CDR2 YYEEEE, per germline. This CDR3 is built from 14 residues. Trimming took off 4 bases at V and 1 base at J, with 11 bases between the two ends. The CDR3 loop reads CASSPPRVQETQYF. The DNA for the CDR3 is TGTGCCAGCAGCCCCCCGAGGGTCCAAGAGACCCAGTACTTC.

The CDR3 DNA is TGTGCCAGCAGCGCCGGACAGAACACAGATACGCAGTATTTT. Protein product: CASSAGQNTDTQYF. The chain links TRBV6-6 to TRBJ2-3; D is perhaps TRBD1 (6 bases). The V and J ends lost 6 bases and 2 bases respectively, with 12 bases between them. CDR1 is MNHNY and CDR2 is SVGAGI in the germline V gene (reference sequence). The CDR3 has 14 amino acids.

The V and J genes are TRBV6-5 and TRBJ2-1; the match to TRBD2 covers 10 bases. The CDR3 consists of 14 residues. Germline loops: CDR1 MNHEY, CDR2 SVGAGI. Losses at the gene ends were 8 bases for V and 12 bases for J; bases not matched to a gene: 13. The CDR3 reads CASGPGLASPGQFF. The CDR3 nucleotides are TGTGCCAGCGGACCGGGACTAGCGTCCCCTGGGCAGTTCTTC.

The chain joins TRBV19 to TRBJ2-2, with 9 bases fitting TRBD2. The CDR3 spans 15 residues. The J segment lost 2 bases and the V segment lost 7 bases, leaving 5 bases of the junction unmatched. Germline V gene lookup returns CDR1 LNHDA and CDR2 SQIVND (reference sequence). CDR3: CASKVTSGNTGELFF. DNA of the CDR3: TGTGCCAGTAAAGTGACTAGCGGTAACACCGGGGAGCTGTTTTTT.

The gene calls are TRBV12-3 or TRBV12-4 and TRBJ2-1; tentatively, D is TRBD2 (6 bases). This CDR3 spans 13 amino acids. V lost 7 bases to trimming and J lost 4 bases, with 11 bases between them. CDR3 sequence: CASTPGLYNEQFF. As DNA, the CDR3 is TGTGCCAGCACCCCGGGACTGTACAATGAGCAGTTCTTC.

The chain links TRBV10-3 to TRBJ1-4; no clear D gene. The CDR3 extends over 12 amino acids. Trimming cost V 8 bases and J 3 bases, with 7 bases left between them. The germline CDR1 and CDR2 sequences are ENHRY and SYGVKD. CDR3 residues: CAIAEANEKLFF. CDR3 nucleotides: TGTGCCATCGCAGAAGCTAATGAAAAACTGTTTTTT.

This chain links TRBV3-1 (or the pseudogene TRBV3-2) with TRBJ1-5; the D is unclear. This CDR3 is built from 13 residues. In germline, CDR1 is LGHDT, CDR2 YNNKEL (reference sequence). V was cut by 4 bases and J by 6 bases, with 10 bases left in between. CDR3 nucleotide sequence: TGTGCCAGCAGCCGAGGGAAAGGTCAGCCCCAGCATTTT. Residues: CASSRGKGQPQHF.

This rearrangement joins TRBV7-9 to TRBJ2-1; TRBD2 might be the D (7 bases). The CDR3 length is 14 residues. Between the trimmed V and J ends, which lost 6 bases and 7 bases, there was a span of 16 bases. Germline V CDR1 and CDR2: SEHNR, FQNEAQ (reference sequence). CDR3 protein: CASSLPGGYNEQFF. CDR3 bases: TGTGCCAGCAGTTTACCGGGGGGCTATAATGAGCAGTTCTTC.

V gene TRBV5-1 combines with J gene TRBJ2-1, with 9 bases lining up with TRBD2. The V segment lost 4 bases and the J segment 4 bases; nucleotides outside the gene matches: 6. The CDR3 spans 15 residues. CDR1 and CDR2 (germline): SGHRS, YFSETQ. CDR3 nucleotides: TGCGCCAGCAGCCCCGAGACTAGCGGATACAATGAGCAGTTCTTC. Translating gives CASSPETSGYNEQFF.

V gene TRBV6-5 combines with J gene TRBJ1-2; 10 bases match TRBD1. This CDR3 contains 15 residues. Germline trimming cut 6 bases from V and 4 bases from J; bases unmatched to any gene: 8. Germline loops: CDR1 MNHEY, CDR2 SVGAGI. The CDR3 DNA sequence: TGTGCCAGCAGAAGGTGGACAGGGGGGCTCTATGGCTACACCTTC. Protein product: CASRRWTGGLYGYTF.

The chain recombines TRBV20-1 with TRBJ1-3; TRBD1 is a possible D gene (5 bases). The V and J ends lost 3 bases and 4 bases respectively, with 10 bases between them. CDR1 and CDR2 (germline): DFQATT, SNEGSKA (reference sequence). The CDR3 is made up of 13 amino acids. The CDR3 loop is CSASAGSGNTIYF. CDR3 DNA: TGCAGTGCTAGTGCAGGGTCCGGAAACACCATATATTTT.

V and J are TRBV18 and TRBJ1-5, with TRBD1 matching 7 bases. Germline V gene data show CDR1 as KGHSH and CDR2 as LQKENI. The CDR3 totals 13 residues. V lost 4 bases, J lost 9 bases, and 6 bases stayed unmatched. CDR3 sequence reads: CASSRAGGGPQHF. CDR3 DNA: TGTGCCAGCTCACGCGCAGGGGGTGGGCCCCAGCATTTT.

CDR3 nucleotides: TGTGCCAGCAGCCCGATTCTCGGGGCCTACGAGCAGTACTTC. Protein product: CASSPILGAYEQYF. This chain connects TRBV6-6 to TRBJ2-7; perhaps TRBD2 as D (5 bases). Trimming pared 6 bases from V and 2 bases from J, leaving 14 bases between. The CDR3 contains 14 residues. Germline CDR1 MNHNY, CDR2 SVGAGI (reference sequence).

This clone appeared a single time. The chain combines TRBV6-6 with TRBJ1-1, with 7 nucleotides matching TRBD1. V lost 8 bases to trimming and J lost 4 bases; unmatched junction nucleotides: 4. CDR3 size: 12 residues. The germline CDR1 and CDR2 sequences are MNHNY and SVGAGI (reference sequence). CDR3 DNA sequence: TGTGCCAGCGCCCGGGACAGCACTGAAGCTTTCTTT. Its protein is CASARDSTEAFF.

This chain links TRBV5-4 with TRBJ2-7; D is undetermined. The CDR3 loop spans 13 amino acids. Per the germline V gene, CDR1 is SGHNT and CDR2 is YYREEE (reference sequence). Trimming removed 4 bases from V and 0 bases from J, with 8 bases in between. CDR3 in DNA: TGTGCCAGCAGCCCGGCGAGCTCCTACGAGCAGTACTTC. It yields the protein CASSPASSYEQYF.

In this sample, this clone turned up once. This chain joins TRBV10-2 and TRBJ2-1; 11 bases are a match to TRBD2. Germline assignment: CDR1 WSHSY and CDR2 SAAADI. Germline trimming cut 3 bases from V and 7 bases from J; bases unmatched to any gene: 2. This CDR3 spans 14 amino acids. The CDR3: CASSDPSGRNEQFF. In DNA form, the CDR3 reads TGCGCCAGCAGTGACCCTAGCGGGAGGAATGAGCAGTTCTTC.

The rearrangement links TRBV6-2 or TRBV6-3 to TRBJ2-1; weak D call: TRBD2 (6 bases). The V end was cut by 4 bases, the J end by 10 bases, with 14 bases between. Germline V gene sequence: CDR1 MNHEY, CDR2 SVGEGT. This CDR3 spans 13 amino acids. The CDR3 region has the DNA TGTGCCAGCAGTTGGACTAACCCGGGGGAGCAGTTCTTC. Translation gives CASSWTNPGEQFF.

The rearrangement joins TRBV15 to TRBJ1-3; 7 nucleotides align to TRBD1. Germline values: CDR1 LNHNV, CDR2 YYDKDF (reference sequence). The CDR3 consists of 13 residues. V shed 6 bases, J shed 4 bases, and the junction held 3 bases outside the gene matches. The CDR3 sequence is CATRQGYGNTIYF. DNA of the CDR3: TGTGCCACCAGACAGGGGTACGGAAACACCATATATTTT.

The gene calls are TRBV12-5 and TRBJ2-3; D may be TRBD2 (6 bases). V was clipped by 5 bases and J by 2 bases, with 14 bases between them. CDR1 and CDR2 (germline): LGHNT, FRNRAP. The CDR3 loop spans 15 amino acids. The CDR3 DNA is TGTGCTAGTGGTCGCTCCGGAGGGATCACAGATACGCAGTATTTT. The encoded protein is CASGRSGGITDTQYF.

The genes are TRBV5-5 and TRBJ2-7; possibly TRBD1 for D (5 bases). Germline CDR1 reads SGHKS; CDR2 reads YYEKEE (reference sequence). Trimming pared 1 base from V and 2 bases from J, leaving 10 bases between. This CDR3 comprises 14 residues. Here the CDR3 DNA reads TGTGCCAGCAGCTTGCTAGGGGCCGCCTACGAGCAGTACTTC. The encoded protein is CASSLLGAAYEQYF.